Listed here is a single T cell receptor beta chain. Germline V gives CDR1 MNHNY, CDR2 SVGAGI (reference sequence). There are 12 residues in the CDR3. The data derive from a study of control samples from healthy donors and cancer patients. Measured with immunoSEQ multiplex PCR; TCRdb has only the in-frame clones, and not every one. This sample yields 90,000 to 100,000 clones, of which 79% are seen a single time; roughly 10% belongs to the top ten. The chain combines TRBV6-6 with TRBJ2-4; perhaps TRBD1 as D (6 bases). The origin of this receptor is a woman aged 25 to 39 in good health. The sample was blood. The DNA for the CDR3 is TGTGCATGTGGGGGCGCGAAAAACATTCAGTACTTC. Translation: CACGGAKNIQYF.